This is a list of T cell receptor beta chains from one sample in a study of T cells after yellow fever vaccination. TCRdb used MiXCR to reprocess the 5' RACE reads, holding one entry per CDR3 protein. The table records over 45,000 distinct CDR3 sequences, about 5.6% of them present only once. This specimen was PBMCs, either bulk or a sorted T-cell subset (CD4+, CD8+, memory, or dextramer-sorted; not recorded which), taken on the day of the yellow fever booster vaccination. Receptors originate from a man aged 18 to 30 who received the YFV17D yellow fever vaccine. CDR3s include the opening cysteine and the closing phenylalanine or tryptophan. A D gene is named only where the DNA matches it firmly. Clone size is stated in some rows and not others, as once, few, many or a class when expanded.

D gene	V gene	J gene	clone size	CDR3 protein	CDR3 DNA
-	TRBV4-1	TRBJ1-1	many	CASSQVGGTEAFF	TGCGCCAGCAGCCAAGTGGGGGGGACTGAAGCTTTCTTT
-	TRBV6-2/TRBV6-3	TRBJ1-2	many	CASSLTATTNYGYTF	TGTGCCAGCAGTCTGACGGCTACAACTAACTATGGCTACACCTTC
TRBD2	TRBV7-2	TRBJ2-7	many	CASKRAGLNYEQYF	TGTGCCAGCAAGAGAGCGGGGCTAAATTACGAGCAGTACTTC
TRBD2	TRBV6-5	TRBJ2-3	-	CASSYSGGPFPDTQYF	TGTGCCAGCAGTTATAGCGGGGGGCCTTTTCCAGATACGCAGTATTTT
-	TRBV9	TRBJ2-5	many	CASSGVGETQYF	TGTGCCAGCAGCGGAGTGGGGGAGACCCAGTACTTC
-	TRBV6-4	TRBJ1-1	many	CASSDGVSLRAFF	TGTGCCAGCAGTGACGGGGTGAGCCTTAGAGCTTTCTTT
-	TRBV4-1	TRBJ2-1	few	CASSQDEGTYNEQFF	TGCGCCAGCAGCCAAGATGAAGGAACCTACAATGAGCAGTTCTTC
-	TRBV6-5	TRBJ2-3	many	CASSYLSGGLADTQYF	TGTGCCAGCAGTTACCTTTCCGGGGGGCTGGCAGATACGCAGTATTTT
-	TRBV11-2	TRBJ2-2	few	CASSPTGSGELFF	TGTGCCAGCAGTCCTACAGGGTCCGGGGAGCTGTTTTTT
TRBD2	TRBV7-9	TRBJ2-7	many	CASSPIAGTYEQYF	TGTGCCAGCAGCCCTATAGCGGGGACCTACGAGCAGTACTTC
-	TRBV7-9	TRBJ2-1	many	CASSRGAPYNEQFF	TGTGCCAGCAGCCGGGGGGCACCCTACAATGAGCAGTTCTTC
-	TRBV19	TRBJ2-6	once	CASSFSHSGANVLTF	TGTGCCAGTAGTTTTTCCCACTCTGGGGCCAACGTCCTGACTTTC
TRBD1	TRBV7-9	TRBJ2-2	many	CASSLRGQTGELFF	TGTGCCAGCAGCTTAAGGGGGCAAACCGGGGAGCTGTTTTTT
-	TRBV5-5	TRBJ1-5	few	CASTPTVNSNQPQHF	TGTGCCAGCACCCCGACAGTAAATAGCAATCAGCCCCAGCATTTT
-	TRBV24-1	TRBJ2-2	-	CATSQGYTGELFF	TGTGCCACCAGTCAGGGATACACCGGGGAGCTGTTTTTT
TRBD1	TRBV6-5	TRBJ1-2	many	CASSPPQRGHGYTF	TGTGCCAGCAGTCCCCCTCAAAGGGGGCATGGCTACACCTTC
TRBD2	TRBV7-9	TRBJ2-1	many	CASIPRGASGVTYNEQFF	TGTGCCAGCATACCACGGGGGGCTAGCGGGGTTACCTACAATGAGCAGTTCTTC
TRBD1	TRBV7-8	TRBJ1-5	many	CASQGQNNQPQHF	TGTGCCAGCCAGGGACAGAACAATCAGCCCCAGCATTTT